Listed below are T cell receptor beta chains from one sample, sequenced in a study of T cell changes during pregnancy in multiple sclerosis. Produced via immunoSEQ multiplex PCR; TCRdb's table is partial and in-frame only. The data show tens of thousands of clones, approximately 95% seen once. The sequences come from peripheral blood, collected in the first trimester of pregnancy. These receptors all stem from a female donor with multiple sclerosis, enrolled in a pregnancy study. Both conserved end residues are part of each CDR3. D genes are given only for firm matches. Clone size is shown for a subset of rows, as once, few, many or a class of expanded clone.

TRBV27,TRBJ2-7,few,TRBD2,CASSSPGLAGVEQYF,TGTGCCAGCAGCTCACCTGGACTAGCGGGAGTCGAGCAGTACTTC
TRBV20-1,TRBJ1-2,.,.,CSASLQYGYTF,TGCAGTGCTAGTCTACAGTATGGCTACACCTTC
TRBV11-1,TRBJ2-7,.,TRBD1,CASSGRDRGWYEQYF,TGTGCCAGCAGCGGACGGGACAGGGGGTGGTACGAGCAGTACTTC
TRBV7-2,TRBJ1-1,.,.,CASSLVPGHRAFF,TGTGCCAGCAGCTTAGTCCCGGGACATCGAGCTTTCTTT
TRBV7-9,TRBJ2-5,.,.,CASSPAGFWETQYF,TGTGCCAGCAGCCCTGCCGGGTTCTGGGAGACCCAGTACTTC
TRBV7-3,TRBJ2-2,.,TRBD2,CASSLSGDAGGGELFF,TGTGCCAGCAGCTTAAGTGGCGATGCGGGGGGCGGGGAGCTGTTTTTT
TRBV5-1,TRBJ1-1,.,.,CASSTGPGDTEAFF,TGCGCCAGCAGTACCGGACCAGGGGACACTGAAGCTTTCTTT
TRBV28,TRBJ2-1,.,.,CASSSVRVHNEQFF,TGTGCCAGCAGTTCCGTCAGGGTGCACAATGAGCAGTTCTTC
TRBV15,TRBJ1-5,.,TRBD1,CATSRDGGQGESQPQHF,TGTGCCACCAGCAGAGATGGCGGACAGGGAGAAAGTCAGCCCCAGCATTTT
TRBV7-2,TRBJ1-5,.,TRBD1,CASSLRGAGGGNSNQPQHF,TGTGCCAGCAGCTTAAGAGGGGCAGGGGGCGGGAATAGCAATCAGCCCCAGCATTTT
TRBV5-6,TRBJ1-1,.,TRBD1,CASSQQGWWTEAFF,TGTGCCAGCAGCCAACAGGGGTGGTGGACTGAAGCTTTCTTT
TRBV19,TRBJ1-5,.,TRBD1,CASSARTGEKQPQHF,TGTGCCAGTAGCGCGAGGACAGGGGAAAAACAGCCCCAGCATTTT
TRBV29-1,TRBJ2-7,.,TRBD2,CSVRGSGGPKKGEQYF,TGCAGCGTTCGAGGTAGCGGGGGGCCGAAGAAGGGAGAGCAGTACTTC
TRBV6-6,TRBJ2-1,once,TRBD2,CASSSSGEGQFF,TGTGCCAGCAGTTCCTCCGGGGAGGGGCAGTTCTTC
TRBV6-5,TRBJ1-1,few,.,CASRGGHTEAFF,TGTGCCAGCAGAGGTGGGCACACTGAAGCTTTCTTT
TRBV18,TRBJ1-2,.,TRBD1,CASSPPRQGAQGYTF,TGTGCCAGCTCACCACCGAGACAGGGGGCGCAAGGCTACACCTTC
TRBV5-5,TRBJ2-2,.,TRBD1,CASRSGGLNTGELFF,TGTGCCAGCAGATCAGGGGGCTTGAACACCGGGGAGCTGTTTTTT
TRBV5-5,TRBJ2-1,.,.,CASSPRTEVSYNEQFF,TGTGCCAGCAGCCCCCGGACAGAAGTATCCTACAATGAGCAGTTCTTC
TRBV27,TRBJ2-3,.,.,CASNLRGSRSDTQYF,TGTGCCAGCAATCTCAGGGGTAGTCGGTCAGATACGCAGTATTTT
TRBV7-2,TRBJ2-5,.,TRBD2,CASSLFAGGETQYF,TGTGCCAGCAGCTTATTCGCGGGAGGAGAGACCCAGTACTTC
TRBV9,TRBJ1-1,once,TRBD1,CASSVVQGGTEAFF,TGTGCCAGCAGCGTAGTACAGGGGGGCACTGAAGCTTTCTTT
TRBV5-1,TRBJ2-5,.,.,CASSGGTGGRETQYF,TGCGCCAGCAGCGGCGGGACTGGAGGAAGAGAGACCCAGTACTTC
TRBV7-9,TRBJ1-1,.,.,CASSPPRSNTEAFF,TGTGCCAGCAGCCCGCCGCGCTCGAACACTGAAGCTTTCTTT
TRBV7-8,TRBJ2-2,.,TRBD2,CASSLREGSNTGELFF,TGTGCCAGCAGCTTACGGGAGGGGTCGAACACCGGGGAGCTGTTTTTT
TRBV9,TRBJ1-2,once,TRBD1,CASGPGTGGNYGYTF,TGTGCCAGCGGACCCGGGACAGGGGGCAACTATGGCTACACCTTC
TRBV7-9,TRBJ2-7,.,TRBD1,CASSHRGQGRTYEQYF,TGTGCCAGCAGCCATAGGGGACAGGGACGGACCTACGAGCAGTACTTC
TRBV2,TRBJ2-7,.,.,CASNPEISYEQYF,TGTGCCAGCAACCCCGAGATCTCCTACGAGCAGTACTTC
TRBV6-5,TRBJ2-2,.,.,CASSYSTGSWGGELFF,TGTGCCAGCAGTTACTCCACAGGGAGTTGGGGCGGGGAGCTGTTTTTT
TRBV5-4,TRBJ2-3,.,.,CASSFYTDTQYF,TGTGCCAGCAGCTTCTATACAGATACGCAGTATTTT
TRBV9,TRBJ1-2,.,.,CASPLRNYGYTF,TGTGCCAGCCCCCTACGTAACTATGGCTACACCTTC
TRBV27,TRBJ1-5,.,.,CASSSGGKVYNQPQHF,TGTGCCAGCAGTTCGGGAGGGAAAGTTTACAATCAGCCCCAGCATTTT